The next 3 T cell receptor beta chains were all read from a single sample in a study of tumor-infiltrating lymphocytes in localized non-small cell lung cancer. Repertoires were generated with immunoSEQ multiplex PCR, while TCRdb's copy carries only in-frame clones and drops some. This sample carries tens of thousands of clones, over 70% of them seen once, and the ten largest clones take around 3.3%. The sequenced sample was lung tumor tissue. The source of these receptors is a human donor with non-small cell lung cancer.

The chain employs TRBV28 and TRBJ1-2; D is unresolved. The CDR3 extends over 14 amino acids. Trimming removed 2 bases at V and 4 bases at J, with 11 bases between. Germline V gene lookup returns CDR1 MDHEN and CDR2 SYDVKM. The CDR3 region is CASSLRSYTYGYTF. CDR3 bases: TGTGCCAGCAGTTTACGCAGTTATACCTATGGCTACACCTTC.

The rearrangement links TRBV14 to TRBJ1-3; D is unresolved. The V gene lost 0 bases and the J gene lost 0 bases, with 9 bases spanning the gap. Germline V lookup: CDR1 SGHDN, CDR2 FVKESK. The CDR3 contains 16 residues. The CDR3 sequence is CASSQEVRSSGNTIYF. The DNA of the CDR3 is TGTGCCAGCAGCCAAGAGGTTAGAAGCTCTGGAAACACCATATATTTT.

J is TRBJ2-1 and V is TRBV11-1, with 15 bases matching TRBD2. The germline CDR1 and CDR2 sequences are SGHAT and FQDESV (reference sequence). J gave up 2 bases and V 5 bases, and 4 bases lay outside the gene matches. The CDR3 loop spans 17 amino acids. CDR3 coding DNA: TGTGCCAGCAGCCCCGGACTAGCGGGAGGGCCCTACAATGAGCAGTTCTTC. It yields the protein CASSPGLAGGPYNEQFF.